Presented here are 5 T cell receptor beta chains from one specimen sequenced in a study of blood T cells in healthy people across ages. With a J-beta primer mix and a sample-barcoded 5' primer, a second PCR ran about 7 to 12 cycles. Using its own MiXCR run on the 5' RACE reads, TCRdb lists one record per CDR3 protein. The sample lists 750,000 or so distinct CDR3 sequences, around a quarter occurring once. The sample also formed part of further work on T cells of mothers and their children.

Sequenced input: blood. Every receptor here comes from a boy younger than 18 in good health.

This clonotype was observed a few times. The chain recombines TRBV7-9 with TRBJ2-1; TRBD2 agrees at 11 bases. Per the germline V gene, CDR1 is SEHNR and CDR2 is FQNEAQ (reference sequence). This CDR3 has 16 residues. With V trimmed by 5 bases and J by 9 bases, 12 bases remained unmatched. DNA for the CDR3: TGTGCCAGCAGCACGGGACTAGCGGCCCCGCTGGGTGAGCAGTTCTTC. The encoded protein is CASSTGLAAPLGEQFF.

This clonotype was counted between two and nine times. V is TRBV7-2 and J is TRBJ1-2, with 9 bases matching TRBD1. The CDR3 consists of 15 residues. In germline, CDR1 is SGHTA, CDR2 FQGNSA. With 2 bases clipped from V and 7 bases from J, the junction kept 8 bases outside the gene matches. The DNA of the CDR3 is TGTGCCAGCAGCTTACCGACAGGGGGGTCTTCTGGCTACACCTTC. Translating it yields CASSLPTGGSSGYTF.

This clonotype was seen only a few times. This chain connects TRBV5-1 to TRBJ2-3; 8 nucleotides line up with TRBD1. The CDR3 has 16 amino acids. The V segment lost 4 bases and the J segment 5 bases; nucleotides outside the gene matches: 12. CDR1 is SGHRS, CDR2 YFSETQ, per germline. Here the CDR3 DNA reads TGCGCCAGCAGCCACGAAGCAGGGGGCAAATTAGATACGCAGTATTTT. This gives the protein CASSHEAGGKLDTQYF. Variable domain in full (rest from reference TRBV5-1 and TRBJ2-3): KAGVTQTPRYLIKTRGQQVTLSCSPISGHRSVSWYQQTPGQGLQFLFEYFSETQRNKGNFPGRFSGRQFSNSRSEMNVSTLELGDSALYLCASSHEAGGKLDTQYFGPGTRLTVL.

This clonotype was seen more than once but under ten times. CDR3 bases: TGTGCCAGCAGCGTAGCCACTTCTAACTATGGCTACACCTTC. Its translation: CASSVATSNYGYTF. The rearrangement links TRBV9 to TRBJ1-2; D is unresolved. With 0 bases removed from V and 0 bases from J, the gap between germline ends came to 6 bases. Germline loops: CDR1 SGDLS, CDR2 YYNGEE. The CDR3 runs to 14 residues.

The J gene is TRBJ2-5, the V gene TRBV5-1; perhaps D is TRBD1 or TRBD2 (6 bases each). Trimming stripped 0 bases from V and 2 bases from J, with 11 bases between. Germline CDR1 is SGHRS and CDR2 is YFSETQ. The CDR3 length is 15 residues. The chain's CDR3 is CASSLVGGHQETQYF. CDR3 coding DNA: TGCGCCAGCAGCTTGGTGGGGGGCCATCAAGAGACCCAGTACTTC.